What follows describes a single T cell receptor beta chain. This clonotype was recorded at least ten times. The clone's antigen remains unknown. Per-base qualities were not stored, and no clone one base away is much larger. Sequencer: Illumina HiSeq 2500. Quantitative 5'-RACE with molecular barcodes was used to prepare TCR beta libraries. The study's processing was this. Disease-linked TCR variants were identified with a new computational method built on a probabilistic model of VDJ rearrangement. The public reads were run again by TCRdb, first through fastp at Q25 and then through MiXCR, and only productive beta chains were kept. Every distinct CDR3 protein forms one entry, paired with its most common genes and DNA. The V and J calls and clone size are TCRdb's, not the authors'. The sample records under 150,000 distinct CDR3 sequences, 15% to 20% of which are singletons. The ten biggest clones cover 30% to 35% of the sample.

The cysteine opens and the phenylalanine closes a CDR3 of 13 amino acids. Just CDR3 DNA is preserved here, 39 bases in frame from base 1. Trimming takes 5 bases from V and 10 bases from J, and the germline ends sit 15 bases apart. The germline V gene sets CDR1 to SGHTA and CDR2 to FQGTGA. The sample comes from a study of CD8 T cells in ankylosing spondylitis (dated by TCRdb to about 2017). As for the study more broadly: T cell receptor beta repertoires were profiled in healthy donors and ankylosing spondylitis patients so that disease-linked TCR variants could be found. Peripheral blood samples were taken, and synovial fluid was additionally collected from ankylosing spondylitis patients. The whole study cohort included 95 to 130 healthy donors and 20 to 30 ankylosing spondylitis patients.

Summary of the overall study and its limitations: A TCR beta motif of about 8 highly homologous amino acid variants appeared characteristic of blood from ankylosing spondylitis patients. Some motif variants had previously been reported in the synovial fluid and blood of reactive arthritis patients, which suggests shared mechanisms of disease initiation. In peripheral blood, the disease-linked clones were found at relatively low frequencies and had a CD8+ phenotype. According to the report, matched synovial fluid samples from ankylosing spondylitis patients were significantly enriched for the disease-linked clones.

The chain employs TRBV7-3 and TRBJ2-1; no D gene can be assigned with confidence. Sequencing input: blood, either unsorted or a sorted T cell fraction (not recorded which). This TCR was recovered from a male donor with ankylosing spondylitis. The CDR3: CASSVKGLKEQFF. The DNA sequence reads TGTGCCAGCAGCGTCAAAGGGTTGAAGGAGCAGTTCTTC.